One and the same sample provided the 16 T cell receptor beta chains below, sequenced in a study of cytotoxic CD8 clonotypes in ibrutinib-treated CLL. Data came from immunoSEQ multiplex PCR; TCRdb stores just in-frame clones and leaves some out. The sample holds more than 110,000 clones, approximately 89% seen once. The source material was PBMCs, sampled after 12 months of ibrutinib treatment. Receptors originate from a human donor with chronic lymphocytic leukemia.

CDR3 nucleotide sequence: TGCAGCGTTGCAATGAGCTCTGGAAACACCATATATTTT. The encoded protein is CSVAMSSGNTIYF. V and J are TRBV29-1 and TRBJ1-3; D call uncertain. This CDR3 is built from 13 residues. Germline CDR1 and CDR2: SQVTM and ANQGSEA. The V end was cut by 4 bases, the J end by 0 bases, with 7 bases between.

V is TRBV7-2 and J is TRBJ2-3, with 9 positions matching TRBD1. J was trimmed by 1 base and V by 6 bases; bases with no gene match: 2. In germline, CDR1 is SGHTA, CDR2 FQGNSA. This CDR3 comprises 14 residues. For the CDR3, the DNA is TGTGCCAGCAGGGACAGGGGCGGCACAGATACGCAGTATTTT. Its protein product is CASRDRGGTDTQYF.

The chain employs TRBV7-9 and TRBJ2-3; D unclear. This CDR3 comprises 13 residues. Trimming removed 1 base from V and 4 bases from J, with 6 bases in between. Germline V CDR1 and CDR2: SEHNR, FQNEAQ (reference sequence). In DNA form, the CDR3 reads TGTGCCAGCAGCTTAGGTTATCCAGATACGCAGTATTTT. Residues: CASSLGYPDTQYF.

V is TRBV11-2 and J is TRBJ2-1; D is ambiguous. This CDR3 spans 15 amino acids. Trimming stripped 5 bases from V and 4 bases from J, with 15 bases between. Germline V gene lookup returns CDR1 SGHAT and CDR2 FQNNGV. The chain's CDR3 is CASSLPGVKYNEQFF. Written as DNA, the CDR3 is TGTGCCAGCAGCCTCCCAGGAGTGAAGTACAATGAGCAGTTCTTC.

The chain employs TRBV13 and TRBJ1-5, with D uncertain. There are 14 residues in the CDR3. Trimming cost V 0 bases and J 4 bases, with 7 bases left between them. The germline CDR1 and CDR2 sequences are PRHDT and FYEKMQ (reference sequence). The CDR3 spells CASSLGQRNQPQHF. DNA of the CDR3: TGTGCCAGCAGCTTAGGCCAGCGGAATCAGCCCCAGCATTTT.

This sequence joins TRBV9 and TRBJ1-6; D unclear. This CDR3 spans 15 amino acids. Germline V gene lookup returns CDR1 SGDLS and CDR2 YYNGEE. V was clipped by 3 bases and J by 7 bases, with 14 bases between them. The CDR3 loop reads CASSDYSSDNSPLHF. DNA of the CDR3: TGTGCCAGCAGCGATTACTCGAGCGACAATTCACCCCTCCACTTT.

The chain is built from TRBV7-3 and TRBJ2-1, with D tentatively TRBD2 (5 bases). V lost 1 base and J lost 5, with 24 bases in between. This CDR3 contains 19 residues. Germline CDR1 SGHTA, CDR2 FQGTGA. The CDR3 loop reads CASSLKALSLPPGDNEQFF. The CDR3 DNA reads as TGTGCCAGCAGCTTAAAGGCCCTCTCACTACCTCCCGGGGACAATGAGCAGTTCTTC.

This rearrangement joins TRBV7-9 to TRBJ2-7, with D unclear. V lost 1 base, J lost 3 bases, and 7 bases lay in between. The germline V gene has CDR1 SEHNR and CDR2 FQNEAQ (reference sequence). The CDR3 spans 13 residues. Here the CDR3 reads CASSLEVSYEQYF. The CDR3 DNA reads as TGTGCCAGCAGCTTAGAGGTTAGCTACGAGCAGTACTTC. The full variable domain, with the rest looked up from reference TRBV7-9 and TRBJ2-7, is DTGVSQNPRHKITKRGQNVTFRCDPISEHNRLYWYRQTLGQGPEFLTYFQNEAQLEKSRLLSDRFSAERPKGSFSTLEIQRTEQGDSAMYLCASSLEVSYEQYFGPGTRLTVT.

This chain joins TRBV7-9 and TRBJ1-2; D gene ambiguous. CDR3 size: 13 residues. V lost 1 base, J lost 5 bases, and 8 bases lay in between. Germline V gene sequence: CDR1 SEHNR, CDR2 FQNEAQ (reference sequence). The CDR3 loop reads CASSLGETYGYTF. CDR3 nucleotides: TGTGCCAGCAGCTTAGGAGAAACTTATGGCTACACCTTC.

This clone was counted once. V usage is TRBV18 and J usage is TRBJ2-5, with TRBD1 as a possible D gene (5 bases). This CDR3 has 12 residues. With 5 bases removed from V and 3 bases from J, the gap between germline ends came to 7 bases. Germline assignment: CDR1 KGHSH and CDR2 LQKENI. The CDR3 here is CASSETEETQYF. CDR3 nucleotides: TGTGCCAGCTCAGAGACAGAAGAGACCCAGTACTTC.

The chain employs TRBV7-2 and TRBJ1-5; no definite D call. CDR3 length: 16 amino acids. The V and J ends lost 1 base and 3 bases respectively, with 13 bases between them. Germline-derived CDR1 and CDR2 are SGHTA and FQGNSA. CDR3 loop: CASSLGFGFANQPQHF. The CDR3 DNA follows: TGTGCCAGCAGCTTAGGGTTCGGCTTCGCCAATCAGCCCCAGCATTTT. Full variable domain (remainder filled in from reference TRBV7-2 and TRBJ1-5): GAGVSQSPSNKVTEKGKDVELRCDPISGHTALYWYRQSLGQGLEFLIYFQGNSAPDKSGLPSDRFSAERTGGSVSTLTIQRTQQEDSAVYLCASSLGFGFANQPQHFGDGTRLSIL.

The chain is built from TRBV29-1 and TRBJ1-5, with D uncertain. Trimming left V 6 bases short and J 0 bases short, with 15 bases between. The CDR3 loop spans 15 amino acids. Germline V gene sequence: CDR1 SQVTM, CDR2 ANQGSEA. In DNA, the CDR3 is TGCAGCGTGACGATGGGTCCTTATAGCAATCAGCCCCAGCATTTT. Protein sequence: CSVTMGPYSNQPQHF.

The chain carries TRBV21-1 and TRBJ1-5. TRBV21-1 is shown as a pseudogene. The CDR3 has 15 amino acids. The CDR3 loop reads CASSSTRDHLRPQHF. In DNA, the CDR3 is TGTGCCAGCAGCTCCACCCGGGACCATTTAAGGCCCCAGCATTTT.

The J gene is TRBJ2-2, the V gene TRBV2; the match to TRBD2 covers 14 bases. V lost 2 bases to trimming and J lost 4 bases; unmatched junction nucleotides: 9. The CDR3 runs to 19 residues. Germline CDR1 SNHLY, CDR2 FYNNEI. The CDR3 region is CASSESATSGRAFTGELFF. CDR3 sequence (DNA): TGTGCCAGCAGTGAATCAGCGACTAGCGGGAGGGCGTTCACCGGGGAGCTGTTTTTT.

This clone was observed a single time. The chain joins TRBV7-2 to TRBJ2-7; D may be TRBD2 (5 bases). The CDR3 is 13 residues long. Looked up from germline, CDR1 is SGHTA and CDR2 is FQGNSA. The V and J ends lost 5 bases and 3 bases respectively, with 11 bases between them. CDR3 in DNA: TGTGCCAGCAGCACCCGGGAAGTCTACGAGCAGTACTTC. It codes for CASSTREVYEQYF.

The chain employs TRBV11-2 and TRBJ2-6, with D possibly being TRBD2 (6 bases). CDR1 and CDR2 (germline): SGHAT, FQNNGV. The CDR3 runs to 16 residues. With 7 bases removed from V and 2 bases from J, the gap between germline ends came to 15 bases. CDR3: CASTYRRVAGANVLTF. The CDR3 DNA is TGTGCCAGCACCTACAGGAGGGTAGCTGGGGCCAACGTCCTGACTTTC.